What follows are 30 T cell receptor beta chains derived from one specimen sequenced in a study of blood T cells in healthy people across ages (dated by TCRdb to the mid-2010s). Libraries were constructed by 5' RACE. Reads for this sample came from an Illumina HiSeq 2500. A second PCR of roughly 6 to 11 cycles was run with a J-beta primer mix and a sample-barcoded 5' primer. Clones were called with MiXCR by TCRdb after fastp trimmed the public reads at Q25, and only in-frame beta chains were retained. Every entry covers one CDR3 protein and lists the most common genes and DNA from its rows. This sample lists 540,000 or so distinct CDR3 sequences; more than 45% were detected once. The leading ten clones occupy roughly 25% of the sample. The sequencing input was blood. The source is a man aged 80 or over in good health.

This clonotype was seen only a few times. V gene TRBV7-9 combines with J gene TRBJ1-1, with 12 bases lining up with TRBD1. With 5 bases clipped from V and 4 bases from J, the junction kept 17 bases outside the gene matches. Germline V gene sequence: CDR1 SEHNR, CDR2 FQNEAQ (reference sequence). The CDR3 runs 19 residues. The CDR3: CASSIFTGTGGRGVTEAFF. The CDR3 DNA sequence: TGTGCCAGCAGCATATTTACCGGGACAGGGGGCCGAGGAGTCACTGAAGCTTTCTTT.

The CDR3 nucleotides are TGCAGTGCTCGCCGACAGACTAGCGGAGAGTACAATGAGCAGTTCTTC. Protein product: CSARRQTSGEYNEQFF. This sequence joins TRBV20-1 and TRBJ2-1; 9 bases align to TRBD2. Germline V gene data show CDR1 as DFQATT and CDR2 as SNEGSKA (reference sequence). CDR3 size: 16 residues. J gave up 4 bases and V 5 bases, and 12 bases lay outside the gene matches.

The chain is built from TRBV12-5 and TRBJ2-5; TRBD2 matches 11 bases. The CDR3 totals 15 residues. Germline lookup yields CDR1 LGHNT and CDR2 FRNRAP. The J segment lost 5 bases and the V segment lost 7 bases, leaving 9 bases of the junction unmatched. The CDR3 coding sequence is TGTGCTAGTGCCACGACTAGCGGGGCCGTCGAGACCCAGTACTTC. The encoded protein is CASATTSGAVETQYF.

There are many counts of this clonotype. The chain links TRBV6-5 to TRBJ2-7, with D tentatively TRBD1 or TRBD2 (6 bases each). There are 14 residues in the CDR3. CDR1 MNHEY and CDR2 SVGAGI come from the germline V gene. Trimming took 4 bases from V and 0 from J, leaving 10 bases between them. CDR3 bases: TGTGCCAGCAGTTCCGCGGGACACTCCTACGAGCAGTACTTC. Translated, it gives CASSSAGHSYEQYF.

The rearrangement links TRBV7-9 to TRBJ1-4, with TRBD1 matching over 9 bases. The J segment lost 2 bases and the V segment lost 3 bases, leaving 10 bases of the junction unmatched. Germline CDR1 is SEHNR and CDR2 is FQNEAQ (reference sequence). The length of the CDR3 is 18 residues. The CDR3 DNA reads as TGTGCCAGCAGCTTGCGCCCCGGGACAGGGTTCACTAATGAAAAACTGTTTTTT. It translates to CASSLRPGTGFTNEKLFF.

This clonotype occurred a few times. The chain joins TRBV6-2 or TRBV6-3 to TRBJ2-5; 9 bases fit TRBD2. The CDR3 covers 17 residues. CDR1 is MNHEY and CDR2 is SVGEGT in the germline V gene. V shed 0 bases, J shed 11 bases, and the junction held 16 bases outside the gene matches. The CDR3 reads CASSYSLRAGGQVEQYF. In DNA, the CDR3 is TGTGCCAGCAGTTACTCCTTGCGGGCGGGAGGGCAGGTTGAGCAGTACTTC.

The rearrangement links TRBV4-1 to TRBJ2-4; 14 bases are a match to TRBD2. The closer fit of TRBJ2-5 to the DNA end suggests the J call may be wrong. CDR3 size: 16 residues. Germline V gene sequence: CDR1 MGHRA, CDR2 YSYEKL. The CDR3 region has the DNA TGCGCCAGCAGCCCGGGACTAGCGGGGGTGGAGGAGACCCAGTACTTC. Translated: CASSPGLAGVEETQYF.

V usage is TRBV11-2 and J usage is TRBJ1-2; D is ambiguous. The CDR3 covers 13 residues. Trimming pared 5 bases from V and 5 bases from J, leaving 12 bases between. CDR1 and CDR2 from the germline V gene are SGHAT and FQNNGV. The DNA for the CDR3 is TGTGCCAGCAGCGTAGTAGGCAGATATGGCTACACCTTC. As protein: CASSVVGRYGYTF.

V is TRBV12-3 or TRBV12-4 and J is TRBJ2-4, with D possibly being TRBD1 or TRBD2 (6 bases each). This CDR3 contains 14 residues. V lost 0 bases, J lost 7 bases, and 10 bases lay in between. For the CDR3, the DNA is TGTGCCAGCAGTTTAGCGGGGGCGGGGAACATTCAGTACTTC. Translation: CASSLAGAGNIQYF.

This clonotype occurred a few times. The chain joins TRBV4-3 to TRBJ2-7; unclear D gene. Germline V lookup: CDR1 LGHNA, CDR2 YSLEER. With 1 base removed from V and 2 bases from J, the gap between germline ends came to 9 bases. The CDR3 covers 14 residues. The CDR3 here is CASSQGHKTYEQYF. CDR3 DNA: TGCGCCAGCAGCCAAGGTCACAAAACCTACGAGCAGTACTTC.

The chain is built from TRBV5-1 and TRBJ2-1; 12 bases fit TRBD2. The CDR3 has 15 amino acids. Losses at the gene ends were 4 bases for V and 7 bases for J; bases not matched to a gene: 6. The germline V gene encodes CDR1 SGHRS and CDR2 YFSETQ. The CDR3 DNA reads TGCGCCAGCAGCGGCGGACTAGCGGGATTAAATGAGCAGTTCTTC. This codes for CASSGGLAGLNEQFF.

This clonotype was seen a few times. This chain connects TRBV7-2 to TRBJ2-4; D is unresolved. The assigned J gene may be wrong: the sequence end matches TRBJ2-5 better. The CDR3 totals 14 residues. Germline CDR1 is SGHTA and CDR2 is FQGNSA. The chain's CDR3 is CASSLYGVQETQYF. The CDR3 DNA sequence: TGTGCCAGCAGCTTGTATGGAGTGCAAGAGACCCAGTACTTC.

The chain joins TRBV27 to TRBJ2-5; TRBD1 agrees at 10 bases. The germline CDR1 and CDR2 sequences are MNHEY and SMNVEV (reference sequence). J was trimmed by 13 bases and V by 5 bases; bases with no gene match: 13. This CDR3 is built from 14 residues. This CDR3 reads CASSPSGTGVVRYF. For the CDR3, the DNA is TGTGCCAGCAGTCCCTCCGGGACAGGGGTCGTTAGGTACTTC.

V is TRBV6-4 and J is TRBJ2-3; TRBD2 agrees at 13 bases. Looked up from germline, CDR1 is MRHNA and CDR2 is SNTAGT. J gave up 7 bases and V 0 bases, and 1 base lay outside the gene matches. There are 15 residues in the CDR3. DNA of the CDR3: TGTGCCAGCAGTGACTCGACTAGCGGGGGGAATACGCAGTATTTT. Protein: CASSDSTSGGNTQYF.

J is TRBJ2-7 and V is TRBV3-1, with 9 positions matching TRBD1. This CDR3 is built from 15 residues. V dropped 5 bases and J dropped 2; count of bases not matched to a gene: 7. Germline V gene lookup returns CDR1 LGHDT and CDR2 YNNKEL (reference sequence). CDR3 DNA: TGTGCCAGCAGCTCCCAAGGGACAGGGACCTACGAGCAGTACTTC. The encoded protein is CASSSQGTGTYEQYF.

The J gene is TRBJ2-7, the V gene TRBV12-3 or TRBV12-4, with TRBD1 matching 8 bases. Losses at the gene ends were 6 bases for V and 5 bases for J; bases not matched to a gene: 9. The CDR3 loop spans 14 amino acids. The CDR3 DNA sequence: TGTGCCAGCAGCAACACCGGACAGGGAGACGAGCAGTACTTC. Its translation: CASSNTGQGDEQYF.

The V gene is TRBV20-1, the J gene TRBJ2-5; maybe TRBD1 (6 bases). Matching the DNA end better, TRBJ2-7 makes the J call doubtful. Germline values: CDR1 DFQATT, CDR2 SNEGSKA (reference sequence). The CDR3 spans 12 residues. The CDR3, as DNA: TGCAGTGCACGTATAGGGGGTTACGAGCAGTACTTC. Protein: CSARIGGYEQYF.

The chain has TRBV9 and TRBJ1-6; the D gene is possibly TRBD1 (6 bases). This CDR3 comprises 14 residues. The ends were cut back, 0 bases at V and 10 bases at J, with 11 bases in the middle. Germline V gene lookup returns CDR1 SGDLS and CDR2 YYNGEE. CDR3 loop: CASSVAGVYSPLHF. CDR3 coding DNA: TGTGCCAGCAGCGTAGCAGGGGTATACTCACCCCTCCACTTT.

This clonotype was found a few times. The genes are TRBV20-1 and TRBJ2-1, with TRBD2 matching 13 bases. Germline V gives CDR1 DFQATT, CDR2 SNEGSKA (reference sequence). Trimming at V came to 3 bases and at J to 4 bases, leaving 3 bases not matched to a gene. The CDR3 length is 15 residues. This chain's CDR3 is CSASAGLAGYNEQFF. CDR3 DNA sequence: TGCAGTGCTAGCGCGGGACTAGCGGGGTACAATGAGCAGTTCTTC.

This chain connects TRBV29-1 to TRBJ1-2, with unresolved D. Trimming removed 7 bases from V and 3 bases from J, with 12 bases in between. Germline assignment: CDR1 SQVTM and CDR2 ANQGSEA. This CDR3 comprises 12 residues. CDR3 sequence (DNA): TGCAGCGATGTAGACCCCTACTATGGCTACACCTTC. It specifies CSDVDPYYGYTF.

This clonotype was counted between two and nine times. The CDR3 spells CSARVPPPRSGANVLTF. CDR3 nucleotides: TGCAGTGCTAGAGTGCCGCCGCCGCGCTCTGGGGCCAACGTCCTGACTTTC. The chain combines TRBV20-1 with TRBJ2-6, with D unclear. V was clipped by 1 base and J by 0 bases, with 13 bases between them. The CDR3 spans 17 residues. CDR1 and CDR2 from the germline V gene are DFQATT and SNEGSKA (reference sequence).

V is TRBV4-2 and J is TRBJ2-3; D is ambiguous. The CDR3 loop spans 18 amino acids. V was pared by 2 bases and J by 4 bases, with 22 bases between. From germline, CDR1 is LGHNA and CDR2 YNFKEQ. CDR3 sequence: CASSQNPFSSPGPDTQYF. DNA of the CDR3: TGTGCCAGCAGCCAAAACCCGTTTAGCAGTCCCGGGCCAGATACGCAGTATTTT.

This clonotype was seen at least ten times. The chain's CDR3 is CASSLGTGNTEAFF. The CDR3 region has the DNA TGTGCCAGCAGCTTGGGGACAGGGAACACTGAAGCTTTCTTT. V is TRBV7-9 and J is TRBJ1-1; TRBD1 agrees at 8 bases. Germline CDR1 and CDR2: SEHNR and FQNEAQ (reference sequence). Trimming took 3 bases from V and 1 from J; bases not matched to a gene: 1. The CDR3 sequence is 14 residues long.

Here the CDR3 reads CASSQEGRGGTDTQYF. The DNA for the CDR3 is TGCGCCAGCAGCCAAGAGGGGCGGGGGGGGACAGATACGCAGTATTTT. The chain employs TRBV4-3 and TRBJ2-3; 9 bases align to TRBD2. Trimming cost V 0 bases and J 3 bases; bases outside gene matches: 4. CDR1 LGHNA and CDR2 YSLEER come from the germline V gene. The CDR3 is 16 residues long.

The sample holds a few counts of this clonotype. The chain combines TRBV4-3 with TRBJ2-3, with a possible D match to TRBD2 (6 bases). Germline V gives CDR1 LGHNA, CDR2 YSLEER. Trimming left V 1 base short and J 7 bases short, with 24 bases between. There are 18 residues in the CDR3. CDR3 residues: CASSQVILTSSNLHTQYF. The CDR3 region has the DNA TGCGCCAGCAGCCAAGTAATTTTAACTAGCTCCAATTTACATACGCAGTATTTT.

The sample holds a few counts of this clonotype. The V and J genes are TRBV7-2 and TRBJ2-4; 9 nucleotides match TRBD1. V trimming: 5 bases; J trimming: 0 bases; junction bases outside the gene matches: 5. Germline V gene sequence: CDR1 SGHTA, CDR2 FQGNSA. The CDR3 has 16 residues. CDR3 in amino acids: CASSLNRGLAKNIQYF. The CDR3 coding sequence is TGTGCCAGCAGCCTGAACAGGGGGCTAGCCAAAAACATTCAGTACTTC.

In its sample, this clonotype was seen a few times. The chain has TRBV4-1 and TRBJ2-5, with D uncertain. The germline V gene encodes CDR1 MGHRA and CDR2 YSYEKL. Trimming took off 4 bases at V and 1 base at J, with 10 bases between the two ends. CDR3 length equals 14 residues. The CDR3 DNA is TGCGCCAGCAGCCGGGAAAGCTTCCAAGAGACCCAGTACTTC. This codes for CASSRESFQETQYF.

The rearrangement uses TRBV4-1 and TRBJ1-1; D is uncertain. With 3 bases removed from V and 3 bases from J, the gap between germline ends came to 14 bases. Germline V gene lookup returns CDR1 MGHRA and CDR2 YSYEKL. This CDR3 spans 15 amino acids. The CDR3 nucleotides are TGCGCCAGCAGCCAGGCTGGGCAGATGGACACTGAAGCTTTCTTT. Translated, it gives CASSQAGQMDTEAFF.

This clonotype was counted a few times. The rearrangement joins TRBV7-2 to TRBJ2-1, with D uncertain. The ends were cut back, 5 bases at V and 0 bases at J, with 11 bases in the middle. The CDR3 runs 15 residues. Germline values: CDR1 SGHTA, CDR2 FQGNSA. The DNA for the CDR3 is TGTGCCAGCAGCACACAGAGCAGCTCCTACAATGAGCAGTTCTTC. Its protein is CASSTQSSSYNEQFF. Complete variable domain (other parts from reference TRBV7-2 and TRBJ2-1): GAGVSQSPSNKVTEKGKDVELRCDPISGHTALYWYRQSLGQGLEFLIYFQGNSAPDKSGLPSDRFSAERTGGSVSTLTIQRTQQEDSAVYLCASSTQSSSYNEQFFGPGTRLTVL.

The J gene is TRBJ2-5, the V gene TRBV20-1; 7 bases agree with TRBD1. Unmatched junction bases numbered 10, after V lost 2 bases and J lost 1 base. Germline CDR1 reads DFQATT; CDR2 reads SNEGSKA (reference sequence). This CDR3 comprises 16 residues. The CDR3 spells CSARPGQAPSQETQYF. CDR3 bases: TGCAGTGCTAGACCCGGACAGGCCCCGTCCCAAGAGACCCAGTACTTC.